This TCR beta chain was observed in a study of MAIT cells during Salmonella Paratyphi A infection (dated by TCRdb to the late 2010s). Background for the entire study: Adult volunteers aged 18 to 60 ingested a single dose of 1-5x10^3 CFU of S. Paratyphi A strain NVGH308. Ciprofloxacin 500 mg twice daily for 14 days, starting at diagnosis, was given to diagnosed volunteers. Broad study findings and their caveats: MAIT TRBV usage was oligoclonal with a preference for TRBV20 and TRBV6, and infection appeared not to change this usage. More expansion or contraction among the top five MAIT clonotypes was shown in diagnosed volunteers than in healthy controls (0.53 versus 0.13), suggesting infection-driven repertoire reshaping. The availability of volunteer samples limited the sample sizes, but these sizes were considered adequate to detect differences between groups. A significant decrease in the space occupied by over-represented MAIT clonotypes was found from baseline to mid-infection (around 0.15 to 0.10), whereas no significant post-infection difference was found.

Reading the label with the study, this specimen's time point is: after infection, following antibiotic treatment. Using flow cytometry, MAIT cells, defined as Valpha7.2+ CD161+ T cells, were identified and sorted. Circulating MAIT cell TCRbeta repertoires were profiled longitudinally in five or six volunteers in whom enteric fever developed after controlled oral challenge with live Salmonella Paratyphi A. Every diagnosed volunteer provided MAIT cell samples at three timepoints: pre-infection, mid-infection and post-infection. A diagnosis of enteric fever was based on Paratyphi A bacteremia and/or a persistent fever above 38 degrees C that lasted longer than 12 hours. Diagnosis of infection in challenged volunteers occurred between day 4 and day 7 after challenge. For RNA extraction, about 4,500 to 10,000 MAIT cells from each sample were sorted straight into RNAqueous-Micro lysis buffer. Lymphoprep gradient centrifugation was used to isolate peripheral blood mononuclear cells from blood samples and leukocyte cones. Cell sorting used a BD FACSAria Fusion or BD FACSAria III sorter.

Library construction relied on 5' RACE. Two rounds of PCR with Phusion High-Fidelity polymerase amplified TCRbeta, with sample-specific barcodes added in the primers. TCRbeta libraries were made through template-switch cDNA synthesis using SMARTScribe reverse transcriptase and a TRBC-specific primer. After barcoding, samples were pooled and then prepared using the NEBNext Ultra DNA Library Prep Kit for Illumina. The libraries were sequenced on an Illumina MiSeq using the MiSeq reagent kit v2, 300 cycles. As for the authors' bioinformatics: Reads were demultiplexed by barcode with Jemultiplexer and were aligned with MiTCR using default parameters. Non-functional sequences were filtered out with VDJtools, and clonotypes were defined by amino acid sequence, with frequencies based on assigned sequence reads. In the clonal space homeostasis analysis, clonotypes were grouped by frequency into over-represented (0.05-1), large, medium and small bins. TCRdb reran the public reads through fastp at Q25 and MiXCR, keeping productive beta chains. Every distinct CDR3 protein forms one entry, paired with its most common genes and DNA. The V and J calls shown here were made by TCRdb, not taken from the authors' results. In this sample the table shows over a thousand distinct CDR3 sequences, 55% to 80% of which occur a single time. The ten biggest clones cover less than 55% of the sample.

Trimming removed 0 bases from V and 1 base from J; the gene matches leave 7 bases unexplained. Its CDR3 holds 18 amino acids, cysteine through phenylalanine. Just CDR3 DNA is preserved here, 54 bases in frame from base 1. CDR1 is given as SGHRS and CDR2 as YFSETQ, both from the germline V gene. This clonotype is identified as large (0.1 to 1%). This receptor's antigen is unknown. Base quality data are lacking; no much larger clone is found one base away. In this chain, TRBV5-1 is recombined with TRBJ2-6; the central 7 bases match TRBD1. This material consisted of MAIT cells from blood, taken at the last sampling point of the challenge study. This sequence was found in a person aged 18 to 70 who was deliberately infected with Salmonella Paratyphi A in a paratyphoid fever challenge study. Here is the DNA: TGCGCCAGCAGCTTGGCGCAACAGGGGATGTCTGGGGCCAACGTCCTGACTTTC. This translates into CASSLAQQGMSGANVLTF.